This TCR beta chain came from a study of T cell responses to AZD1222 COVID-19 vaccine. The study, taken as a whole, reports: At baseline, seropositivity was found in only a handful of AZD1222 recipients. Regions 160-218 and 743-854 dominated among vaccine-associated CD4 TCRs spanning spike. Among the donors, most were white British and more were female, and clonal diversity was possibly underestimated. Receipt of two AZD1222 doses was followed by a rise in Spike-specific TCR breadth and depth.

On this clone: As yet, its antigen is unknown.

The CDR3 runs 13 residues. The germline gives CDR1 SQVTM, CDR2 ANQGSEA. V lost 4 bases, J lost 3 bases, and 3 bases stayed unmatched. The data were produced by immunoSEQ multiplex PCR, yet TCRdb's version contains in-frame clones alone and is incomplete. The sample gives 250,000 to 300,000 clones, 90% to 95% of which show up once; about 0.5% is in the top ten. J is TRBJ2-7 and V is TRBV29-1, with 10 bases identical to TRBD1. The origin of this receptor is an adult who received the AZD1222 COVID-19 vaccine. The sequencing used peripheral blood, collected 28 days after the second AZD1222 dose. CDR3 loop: CSVGDRGLYEQYF. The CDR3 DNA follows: TGCAGCGTTGGCGACAGGGGGCTCTACGAGCAGTACTTC.